These T cell receptor beta chains were read from a single sample in a study of regulatory T cells in long-lasting Graves disease. TCRdb re-called the multiplex PCR reads with MiXCR, one entry per CDR3 protein. The table includes 400,000 to 550,000 distinct CDR3 sequences, over 15% detected once. These data also featured in a second study, about T cells in Graves' hyperthyroidism and ophthalmopathy.

The sequenced sample was peripheral blood mononuclear cells (PBMCs), obtained at new diagnosis, from a patient treated with antithyroid drugs. The origin of the receptors is a woman between 18 and 29 years old with Graves disease. Each CDR3 is given with its conserved first and last residue. Each record gives: V gene, clone size, J gene, D gene, CDR3 DNA, CDR3 protein. D genes are given only for firm matches. The size entry is marked missing in some rows and otherwise reads once, few, many or a size class.

v_call: TRBV18
clone_size: few
j_call: TRBJ2-2
d_call: -
cdr3_nt: TGTGCCAGCTCACCACTGATCACCGGGGAGCTGTTTTTT
cdr3_aa: CASSPLITGELFF

v_call: TRBV6-2/TRBV6-3
clone_size: many
j_call: TRBJ1-2
d_call: TRBD1
cdr3_nt: TGTGCCAGCAGTCGGGACAGAGGAATCTATGGCTACACCTTC
cdr3_aa: CASSRDRGIYGYTF

v_call: TRBV28
clone_size: -
j_call: TRBJ1-5
d_call: TRBD1
cdr3_nt: TGTGCCAGCAGGGGGACAGGCAATCAGCCCCAGCATTTT
cdr3_aa: CASRGTGNQPQHF

v_call: TRBV5-1
clone_size: many
j_call: TRBJ2-3
d_call: -
cdr3_nt: TGCGCCAGCAGCCTGGGACTTACCACAGATACGCAGTATTTT
cdr3_aa: CASSLGLTTDTQYF

v_call: TRBV28
clone_size: -
j_call: TRBJ2-1
d_call: TRBD2
cdr3_nt: TGTGCCAGTCCCCCTGGAGGGCTAGCGGGGTATATTAGTAGCTCCTACAATGAGCAGTTCTTC
cdr3_aa: CASPPGGLAGYISSSYNEQFF

v_call: TRBV28
clone_size: -
j_call: TRBJ2-5
d_call: TRBD2
cdr3_nt: TGTGCCAGCAGTTTATGGAGACTAGCGGGAGGACAAGAGACCCAGTACTTC
cdr3_aa: CASSLWRLAGGQETQYF

v_call: TRBV3-1
clone_size: many
j_call: TRBJ1-5
d_call: TRBD1
cdr3_nt: TGTGCCAGCAGTAAACAGGGGAATAGCAATCAGCCCCAGCATTTT
cdr3_aa: CASSKQGNSNQPQHF

v_call: TRBV7-2
clone_size: few
j_call: TRBJ2-5
d_call: -
cdr3_nt: TGTGCCAGCAGCTTAGTTTGGGGGTACCAAGAGACCCAGTACTTC
cdr3_aa: CASSLVWGYQETQYF

v_call: TRBV20-1
clone_size: many
j_call: TRBJ2-1
d_call: TRBD2
cdr3_nt: TGCAGTGCCTGGGGGCTAGCGGGAGGAGGTGGTGACAATGAGCAGTTCTTC
cdr3_aa: CSAWGLAGGGGDNEQFF

v_call: TRBV5-1
clone_size: -
j_call: TRBJ2-1
d_call: TRBD2
cdr3_nt: TGCGCCAGCAGCCCGCGGATTCTAGCGGGAGGGTACAGTGAGCAGTTCTTC
cdr3_aa: CASSPRILAGGYSEQFF

v_call: TRBV3-1
clone_size: -
j_call: TRBJ2-7
d_call: -
cdr3_nt: TGTGCCAGCAGCCAAGTCGGAGGGGCCTACGAGCAGTACTTC
cdr3_aa: CASSQVGGAYEQYF

v_call: TRBV29-1
clone_size: few
j_call: TRBJ2-3
d_call: TRBD2
cdr3_nt: TGCGGGGGGGTGGGACGAATGACAGATACGCAGTATTTT
cdr3_aa: CGGVGRMTDTQYF

v_call: TRBV11-3
clone_size: many
j_call: TRBJ2-2
d_call: -
cdr3_nt: TGTGCCAGCAGCACTACGACAGTTACGGGGGAGCTGTTTTTT
cdr3_aa: CASSTTTVTGELFF

v_call: TRBV14
clone_size: -
j_call: TRBJ1-1
d_call: -
cdr3_nt: TGTGCCAGCAGCCAAGAGGTGGGGCGAAAGGTGAACACTGAAGCTTTCTTT
cdr3_aa: CASSQEVGRKVNTEAFF

v_call: TRBV29-1
clone_size: many
j_call: TRBJ2-1
d_call: TRBD1
cdr3_nt: TGCAGCGTTCTTCGACAGGGGGCGCGCAATGAGCAGTTCTTC
cdr3_aa: CSVLRQGARNEQFF

v_call: TRBV4-1
clone_size: few
j_call: TRBJ2-7
d_call: TRBD1
cdr3_nt: TGCGCCAGCAGCCATCGGACAGGTACCACCTACGAGCAGTACTTC
cdr3_aa: CASSHRTGTTYEQYF

v_call: TRBV6-1
clone_size: many
j_call: TRBJ2-3
d_call: TRBD2
cdr3_nt: TGTGCCAGCAGAAGTGGGCGGGGGGTCACAGATACGCAGTATTTT
cdr3_aa: CASRSGRGVTDTQYF

v_call: TRBV4-2
clone_size: few
j_call: TRBJ2-1
d_call: -
cdr3_nt: TGTGCCAGCAGCCAAAACCCAGAGGACGCCGGGCAGTTCTTC
cdr3_aa: CASSQNPEDAGQFF

v_call: TRBV20-1
clone_size: many
j_call: TRBJ2-7
d_call: -
cdr3_nt: TGCAGTGCTCCCGGGGTAGCGGAGTCCTACGAGCAGTACTTC
cdr3_aa: CSAPGVAESYEQYF

v_call: TRBV28
clone_size: -
j_call: TRBJ2-5
d_call: -
cdr3_nt: TGTGCCAGCAGTTTAAGGCAGGGGGAGACCCAGTACTTC
cdr3_aa: CASSLRQGETQYF

v_call: TRBV20-1
clone_size: many
j_call: TRBJ1-4
d_call: -
cdr3_nt: TGCAGTGCTACCCGGAGACGGGCTAATGAAAAACTGTTTTTT
cdr3_aa: CSATRRRANEKLFF

v_call: TRBV18
clone_size: many
j_call: TRBJ1-1
d_call: -
cdr3_nt: TGTGCCAGCTCCCCGAGCCAGGAGAACACTGAAGCTTTCTTT
cdr3_aa: CASSPSQENTEAFF

v_call: TRBV5-1
clone_size: -
j_call: TRBJ2-7
d_call: -
cdr3_nt: TGCGCCAGCAGCCCTGGGGGGGCCTCCTACGAGCAGTACTTC
cdr3_aa: CASSPGGASYEQYF

v_call: TRBV6-2/TRBV6-3
clone_size: -
j_call: TRBJ2-7
d_call: TRBD2
cdr3_nt: TGTGCCAGCAGTTACTCTAGCGGGAGAGCCCTCTACGAGCAGTACTTC
cdr3_aa: CASSYSSGRALYEQYF

v_call: TRBV7-9
clone_size: many
j_call: TRBJ2-7
d_call: -
cdr3_nt: TGTGCCAGCAGCCCCTCGGGGGTTTCCTACGAGCAGTACTTC
cdr3_aa: CASSPSGVSYEQYF

v_call: TRBV7-9
clone_size: few
j_call: TRBJ2-5
d_call: TRBD2
cdr3_nt: TGTGCCAGCAGCCATACCCTAGCGGGAGTCGGGGAGACCCAGTACTTC
cdr3_aa: CASSHTLAGVGETQYF

v_call: TRBV28
clone_size: many
j_call: TRBJ2-2
d_call: TRBD1
cdr3_nt: TGTGCCAGCAGTTCGGACAGGGCGAACACCGGGGAGCTGTTTTTT
cdr3_aa: CASSSDRANTGELFF

v_call: TRBV7-2
clone_size: many
j_call: TRBJ2-5
d_call: -
cdr3_nt: TGTGCCAGCAGCCCTCTCGTTTTGGAGACCCAGTACTTC
cdr3_aa: CASSPLVLETQYF

v_call: TRBV11-2
clone_size: few
j_call: TRBJ1-1
d_call: TRBD1
cdr3_nt: TGTGCCAGCAGCCACGCAGACAGGGGCGGTGAAGCTTTCTTT
cdr3_aa: CASSHADRGGEAFF

v_call: TRBV6-1
clone_size: -
j_call: TRBJ2-7
d_call: -
cdr3_nt: TGTGCCGTCGGAGGGGCCTCCTACGAGCAGTACTTC
cdr3_aa: CAVGGASYEQYF

v_call: TRBV29-1
clone_size: -
j_call: TRBJ1-1
d_call: -
cdr3_nt: TGCAGCGTTTCCATGAACACTGAAGCTTTCTTT
cdr3_aa: CSVSMNTEAFF

v_call: TRBV28
clone_size: few
j_call: TRBJ2-5
d_call: -
cdr3_nt: TGTGCCAGCAGTTTTTGGGCTGCGGTGGGGTCAGAGACCCAGTACTTC
cdr3_aa: CASSFWAAVGSETQYF

v_call: TRBV6-2/TRBV6-3
clone_size: many
j_call: TRBJ1-5
d_call: TRBD1
cdr3_nt: TGTGCCAGCAGTCACATAGCGGGACAGGGGCCAACTCAGCCCCAGCATTTT
cdr3_aa: CASSHIAGQGPTQPQHF

v_call: TRBV19
clone_size: few
j_call: TRBJ1-5
d_call: TRBD1
cdr3_nt: TGTGCCAGTAGTAGACAGACAGGGTTCGATCAGCCCCAGCATTTT
cdr3_aa: CASSRQTGFDQPQHF

v_call: TRBV20-1
clone_size: many
j_call: TRBJ2-3
d_call: TRBD2
cdr3_nt: TGCAGTGCCAGTGGATCTAGCGGGAGGGCCACAGATACGCAGTATTTT
cdr3_aa: CSASGSSGRATDTQYF

v_call: TRBV7-2
clone_size: many
j_call: TRBJ2-1
d_call: -
cdr3_nt: TGTGCCAGCAGCTTAGGAGGCTGGAGGAGGGATGAGCAGTTCTTC
cdr3_aa: CASSLGGWRRDEQFF

v_call: TRBV11-2
clone_size: many
j_call: TRBJ1-5
d_call: TRBD1
cdr3_nt: TGTGCCAGCAGCTACGAAGGGACAGCGAATCAGCCCCAGCATTTT
cdr3_aa: CASSYEGTANQPQHF

v_call: TRBV6-2/TRBV6-3
clone_size: many
j_call: TRBJ2-7
d_call: -
cdr3_nt: TGTGCCAGCAGTTACGACGGGGCGGGTTCCTACGAGCAGTACTTC
cdr3_aa: CASSYDGAGSYEQYF

v_call: TRBV15
clone_size: few
j_call: TRBJ2-2
d_call: -
cdr3_nt: TGTGCCACCAGCAGAGATAAGGTCCGGGTCGGGGAGCTGTTTTTT
cdr3_aa: CATSRDKVRVGELFF

v_call: TRBV28
clone_size: many
j_call: TRBJ2-1
d_call: -
cdr3_nt: TGTGCCAGCAGCGGGGACTCCTACAATGAGCAGTTCTTC
cdr3_aa: CASSGDSYNEQFF

v_call: TRBV27
clone_size: many
j_call: TRBJ1-5
d_call: TRBD1
cdr3_nt: TGTGCCAGCAGTTCCTTCGACAGGGCGGCTCAGCCCCAGCATTTT
cdr3_aa: CASSSFDRAAQPQHF

v_call: TRBV30
clone_size: many
j_call: TRBJ2-4
d_call: -
cdr3_nt: TGTGCCTGGAGTGTTGGTGGAGAGACCAAAAACATTCAGTACTTC
cdr3_aa: CAWSVGGETKNIQYF

v_call: TRBV12-3/TRBV12-4
clone_size: many
j_call: TRBJ2-1
d_call: TRBD2
cdr3_nt: TGTGCCACCAGCCGACTAGCGGGAGTCCGGGAGCAGTTCTTC
cdr3_aa: CATSRLAGVREQFF

v_call: TRBV7-2
clone_size: few
j_call: TRBJ1-1
d_call: -
cdr3_nt: TGTGCCAGCAGCCCGAATTCCGGGCGTGAAGCTTTCTTT
cdr3_aa: CASSPNSGREAFF

v_call: TRBV5-4
clone_size: many
j_call: TRBJ1-1
d_call: TRBD1
cdr3_nt: TGTGCCAGCAGTCACCGGGACAGGTTTAACACTGAAGCTTTCTTT
cdr3_aa: CASSHRDRFNTEAFF

v_call: TRBV13
clone_size: -
j_call: TRBJ2-7
d_call: TRBD2
cdr3_nt: TGTGCCAGCAGCTTAGTTACGGGACTAGTGGCCTACGAGCAGTACTTC
cdr3_aa: CASSLVTGLVAYEQYF